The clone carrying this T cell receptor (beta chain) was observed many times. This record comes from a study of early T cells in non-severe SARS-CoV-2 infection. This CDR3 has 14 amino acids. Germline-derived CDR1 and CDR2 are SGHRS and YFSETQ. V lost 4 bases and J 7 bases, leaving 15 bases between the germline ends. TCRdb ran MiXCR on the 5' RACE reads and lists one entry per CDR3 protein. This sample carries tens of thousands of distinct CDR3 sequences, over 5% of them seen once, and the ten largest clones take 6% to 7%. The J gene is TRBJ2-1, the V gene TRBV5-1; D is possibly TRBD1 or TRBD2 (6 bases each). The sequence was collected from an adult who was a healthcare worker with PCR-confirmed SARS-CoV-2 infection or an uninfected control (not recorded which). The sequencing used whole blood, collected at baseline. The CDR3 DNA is TGCGCCAGCAGCAATGGGGGGCTGGGGAATGAGCAGTTCTTC. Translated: CASSNGGLGNEQFF.